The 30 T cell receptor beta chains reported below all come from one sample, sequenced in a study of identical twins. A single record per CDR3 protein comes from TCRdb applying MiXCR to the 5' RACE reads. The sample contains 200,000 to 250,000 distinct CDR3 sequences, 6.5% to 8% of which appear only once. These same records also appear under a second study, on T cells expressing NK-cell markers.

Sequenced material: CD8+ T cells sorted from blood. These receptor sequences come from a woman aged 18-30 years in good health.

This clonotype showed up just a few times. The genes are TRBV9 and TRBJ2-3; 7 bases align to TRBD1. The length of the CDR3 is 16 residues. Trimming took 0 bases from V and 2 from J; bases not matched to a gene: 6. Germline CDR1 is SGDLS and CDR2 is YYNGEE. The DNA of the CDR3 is TGTGCCAGCAGCGTAGGAATGGGACAGATCACAGATACGCAGTATTTT. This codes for CASSVGMGQITDTQYF.

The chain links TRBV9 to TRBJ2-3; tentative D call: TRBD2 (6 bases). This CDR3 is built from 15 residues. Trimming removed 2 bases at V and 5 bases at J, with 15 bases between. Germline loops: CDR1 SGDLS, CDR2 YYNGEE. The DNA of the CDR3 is TGTGCCAGCAGCGTGTCGGGAGCGGGCCTAGATACGCAGTATTTT. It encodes CASSVSGAGLDTQYF. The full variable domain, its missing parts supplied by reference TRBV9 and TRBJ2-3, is DSGVTQTPKHLITATGQRVTLRCSPRSGDLSVYWYQQSLDQGLQFLIQYYNGEERAKGNILERFSAQQFPDLHSELNLSSLELGDSALYFCASSVSGAGLDTQYFGPGTRLTVL.

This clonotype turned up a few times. The DNA of the CDR3 is TGCGCCAGCAGCCAAAGTGGGACCACTGTCTATGGCTACACCTTC. Residues: CASSQSGTTVYGYTF. This rearrangement joins TRBV5-1 to TRBJ1-2; a weak D match, TRBD1 (5 bases). Deletions cut 4 bases from V and 4 bases from J, with 17 bases between. Germline assignment: CDR1 SGHRS and CDR2 YFSETQ. The CDR3 spans 15 residues.

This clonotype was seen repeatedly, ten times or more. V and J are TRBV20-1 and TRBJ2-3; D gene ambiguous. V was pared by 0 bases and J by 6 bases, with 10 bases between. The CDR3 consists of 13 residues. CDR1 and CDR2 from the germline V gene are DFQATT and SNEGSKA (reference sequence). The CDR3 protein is CSARDWTWDTQYF. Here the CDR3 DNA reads TGCAGTGCTAGAGATTGGACCTGGGATACGCAGTATTTT.

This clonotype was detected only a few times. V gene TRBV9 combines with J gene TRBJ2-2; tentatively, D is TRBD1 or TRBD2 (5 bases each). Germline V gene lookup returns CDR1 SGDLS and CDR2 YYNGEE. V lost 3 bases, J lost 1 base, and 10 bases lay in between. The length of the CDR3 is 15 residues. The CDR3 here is CASSAGTGNTGELFF. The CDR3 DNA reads TGTGCCAGCAGCGCGGGGACCGGGAACACCGGGGAGCTGTTTTTT. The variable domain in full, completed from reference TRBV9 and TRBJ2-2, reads DSGVTQTPKHLITATGQRVTLRCSPRSGDLSVYWYQQSLDQGLQFLIQYYNGEERAKGNILERFSAQQFPDLHSELNLSSLELGDSALYFCASSAGTGNTGELFFGEGSRLTVL.

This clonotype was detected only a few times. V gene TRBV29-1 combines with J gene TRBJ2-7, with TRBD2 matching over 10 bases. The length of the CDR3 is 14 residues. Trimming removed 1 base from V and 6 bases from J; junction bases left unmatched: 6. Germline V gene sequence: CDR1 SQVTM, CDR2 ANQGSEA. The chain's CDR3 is CSVEASGRYGEQYF. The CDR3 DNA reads TGCAGCGTTGAAGCTAGCGGGAGATATGGCGAGCAGTACTTC.

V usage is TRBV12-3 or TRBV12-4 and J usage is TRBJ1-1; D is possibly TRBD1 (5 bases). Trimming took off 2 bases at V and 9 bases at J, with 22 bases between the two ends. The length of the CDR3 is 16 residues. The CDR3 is CASSLRYSPLRAQAFF. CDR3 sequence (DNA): TGTGCCAGCAGTTTAAGGTATTCTCCTCTCAGGGCCCAAGCTTTCTTT.

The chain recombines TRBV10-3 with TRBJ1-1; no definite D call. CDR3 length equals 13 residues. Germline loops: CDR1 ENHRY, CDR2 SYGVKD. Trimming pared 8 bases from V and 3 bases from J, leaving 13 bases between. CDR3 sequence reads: CAIRVDGYTEAFF. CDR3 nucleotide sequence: TGTGCCATCCGGGTTGACGGTTACACTGAAGCTTTCTTT.

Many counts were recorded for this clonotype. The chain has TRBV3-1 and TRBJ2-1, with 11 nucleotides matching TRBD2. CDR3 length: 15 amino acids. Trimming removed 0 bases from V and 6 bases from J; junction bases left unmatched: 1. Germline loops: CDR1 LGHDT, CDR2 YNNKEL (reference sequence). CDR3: CASSQELAGANEQFF. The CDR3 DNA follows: TGTGCCAGCAGCCAAGAACTAGCGGGGGCCAATGAGCAGTTCTTC.

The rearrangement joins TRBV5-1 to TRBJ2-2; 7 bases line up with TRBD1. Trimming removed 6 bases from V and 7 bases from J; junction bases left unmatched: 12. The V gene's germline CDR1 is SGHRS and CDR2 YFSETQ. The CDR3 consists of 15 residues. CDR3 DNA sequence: TGCGCCAGCACCAACGATAACAGGGGCATCGGGGAGCTGTTTTTT. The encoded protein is CASTNDNRGIGELFF. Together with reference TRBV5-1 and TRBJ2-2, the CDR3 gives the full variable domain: KAGVTQTPRYLIKTRGQQVTLSCSPISGHRSVSWYQQTPGQGLQFLFEYFSETQRNKGNFPGRFSGRQFSNSRSEMNVSTLELGDSALYLCASTNDNRGIGELFFGEGSRLTVL.

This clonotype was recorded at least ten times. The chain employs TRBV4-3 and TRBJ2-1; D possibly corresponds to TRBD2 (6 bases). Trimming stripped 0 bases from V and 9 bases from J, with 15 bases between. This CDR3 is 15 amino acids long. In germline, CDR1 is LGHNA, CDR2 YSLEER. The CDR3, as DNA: TGCGCCAGCAGCCAAGAAAGACTAGTGCCCCGTGAGCAGTTCTTC. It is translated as CASSQERLVPREQFF.

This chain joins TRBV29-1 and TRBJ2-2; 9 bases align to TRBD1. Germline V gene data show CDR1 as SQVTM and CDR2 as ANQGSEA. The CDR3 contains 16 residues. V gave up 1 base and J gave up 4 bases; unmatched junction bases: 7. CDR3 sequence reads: CSVEVLGTGITGELFF. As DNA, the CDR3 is TGCAGCGTTGAAGTATTAGGGACAGGGATCACCGGGGAGCTGTTTTTT.

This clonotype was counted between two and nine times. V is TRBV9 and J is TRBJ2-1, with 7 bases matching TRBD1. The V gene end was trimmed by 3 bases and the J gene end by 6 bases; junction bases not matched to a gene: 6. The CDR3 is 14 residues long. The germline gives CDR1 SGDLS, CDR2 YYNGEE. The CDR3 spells CASSGDSFSNEQFF. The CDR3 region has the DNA TGTGCCAGCAGCGGGGACAGTTTTAGCAATGAGCAGTTCTTC. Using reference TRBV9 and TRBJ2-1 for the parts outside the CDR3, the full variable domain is DSGVTQTPKHLITATGQRVTLRCSPRSGDLSVYWYQQSLDQGLQFLIQYYNGEERAKGNILERFSAQQFPDLHSELNLSSLELGDSALYFCASSGDSFSNEQFFGPGTRLTVL.

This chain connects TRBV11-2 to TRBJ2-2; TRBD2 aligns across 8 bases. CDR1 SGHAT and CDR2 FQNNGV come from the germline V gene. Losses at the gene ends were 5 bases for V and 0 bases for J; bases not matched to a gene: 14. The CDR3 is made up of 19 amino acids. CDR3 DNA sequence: TGTGCCAGCAGCGCCCGTGGTAGCGGGGCCCTCTCGAACACCGGGGAGCTGTTTTTT. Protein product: CASSARGSGALSNTGELFF.

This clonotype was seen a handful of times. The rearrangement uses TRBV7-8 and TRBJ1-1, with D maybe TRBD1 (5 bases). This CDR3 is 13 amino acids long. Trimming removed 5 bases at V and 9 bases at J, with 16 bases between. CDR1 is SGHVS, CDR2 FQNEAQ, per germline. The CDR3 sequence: CASSPSSGGQAFF. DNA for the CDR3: TGTGCCAGCAGCCCCTCTAGCGGGGGTCAAGCTTTCTTT. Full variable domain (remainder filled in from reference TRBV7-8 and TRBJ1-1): GAGVSQSPRYKVAKRGQDVALRCDPISGHVSLFWYQQALGQGPEFLTYFQNEAQLDKSGLPSDRFFAERPEGSVSTLKIQRTQQEDSAVYLCASSPSSGGQAFFGQGTRLTVV.

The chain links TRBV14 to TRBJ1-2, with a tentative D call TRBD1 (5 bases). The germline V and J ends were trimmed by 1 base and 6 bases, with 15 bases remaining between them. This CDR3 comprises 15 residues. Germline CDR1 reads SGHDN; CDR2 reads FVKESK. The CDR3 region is CASSQARGGQNGYTF. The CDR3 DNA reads TGTGCCAGCAGCCAAGCCCGCGGGGGTCAGAATGGCTACACCTTC.

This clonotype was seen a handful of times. DNA for the CDR3: TGCAGTGCTAGAGTCCAAGAGACCCAGTACTTC. The encoded protein is CSARVQETQYF. The chain is built from TRBV20-1 and TRBJ2-5; D is ambiguous. There are 11 residues in the CDR3. CDR1 is DFQATT and CDR2 is SNEGSKA in the germline V gene (reference sequence). V lost 1 base and J 1 base, leaving 1 base between the germline ends.

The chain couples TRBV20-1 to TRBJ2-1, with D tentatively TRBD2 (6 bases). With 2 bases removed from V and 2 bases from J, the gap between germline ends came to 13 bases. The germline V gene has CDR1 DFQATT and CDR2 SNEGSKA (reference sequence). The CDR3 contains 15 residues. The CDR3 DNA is TGCAGTGCTAGAACTGGGACTGAGACCTACAATGAGCAGTTCTTC. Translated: CSARTGTETYNEQFF.

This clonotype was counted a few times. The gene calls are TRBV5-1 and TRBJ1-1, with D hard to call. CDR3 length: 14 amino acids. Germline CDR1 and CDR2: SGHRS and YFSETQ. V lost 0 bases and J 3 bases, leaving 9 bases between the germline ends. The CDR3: CASSLGSGYTEAFF. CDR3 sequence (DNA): TGCGCCAGCAGCTTGGGGTCTGGCTACACTGAAGCTTTCTTT.

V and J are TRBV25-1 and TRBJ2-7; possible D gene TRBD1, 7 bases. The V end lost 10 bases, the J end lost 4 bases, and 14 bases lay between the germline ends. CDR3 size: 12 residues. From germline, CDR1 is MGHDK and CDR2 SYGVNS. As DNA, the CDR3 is TGTGCCACCCATCAGGGGGGTTACGAGCAGTACTTC. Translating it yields CATHQGGYEQYF.

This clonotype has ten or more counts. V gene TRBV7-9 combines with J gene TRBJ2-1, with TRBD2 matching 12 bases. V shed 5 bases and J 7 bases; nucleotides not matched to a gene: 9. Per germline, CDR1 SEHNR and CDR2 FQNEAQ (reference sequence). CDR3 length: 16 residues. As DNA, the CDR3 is TGTGCCAGCAGCCCGGTTCTAGCGGGAGGGCAGAATGAGCAGTTCTTC. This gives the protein CASSPVLAGGQNEQFF. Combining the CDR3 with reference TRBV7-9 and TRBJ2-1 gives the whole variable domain DTGVSQNPRHKITKRGQNVTFRCDPISEHNRLYWYRQTLGQGPEFLTYFQNEAQLEKSRLLSDRFSAERPKGSFSTLEIQRTEQGDSAMYLCASSPVLAGGQNEQFFGPGTRLTVL.

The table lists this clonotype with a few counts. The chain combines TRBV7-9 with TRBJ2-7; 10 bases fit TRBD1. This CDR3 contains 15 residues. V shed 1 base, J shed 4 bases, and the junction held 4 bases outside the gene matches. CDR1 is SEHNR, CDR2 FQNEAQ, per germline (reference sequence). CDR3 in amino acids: CASSLVGQGNYEQYF. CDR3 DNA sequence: TGTGCCAGCAGCTTAGTGGGACAGGGGAATTACGAGCAGTACTTC.

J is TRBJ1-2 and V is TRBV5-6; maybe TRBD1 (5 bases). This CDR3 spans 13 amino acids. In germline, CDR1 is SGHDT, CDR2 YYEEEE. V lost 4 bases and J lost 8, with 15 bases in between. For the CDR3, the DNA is TGTGCCAGCAGCGCGGGGACCCTCTCGGGCTACACCTTC. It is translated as CASSAGTLSGYTF.

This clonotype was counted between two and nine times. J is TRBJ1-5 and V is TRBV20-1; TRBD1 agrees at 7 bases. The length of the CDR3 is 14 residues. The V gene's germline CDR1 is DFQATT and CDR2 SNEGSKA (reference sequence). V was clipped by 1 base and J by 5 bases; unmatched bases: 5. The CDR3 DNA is TGCAGTGCTAGAGTGGGGACAGACGATCAGCCCCAGCATTTT. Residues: CSARVGTDDQPQHF.

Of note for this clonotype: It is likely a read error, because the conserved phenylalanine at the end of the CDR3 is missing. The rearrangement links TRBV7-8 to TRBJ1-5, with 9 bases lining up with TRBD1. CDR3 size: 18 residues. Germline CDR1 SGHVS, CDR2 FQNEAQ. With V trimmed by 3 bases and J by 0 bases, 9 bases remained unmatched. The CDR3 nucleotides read TGTGCCAGCAGCTTGGCGGACAGGGGACCCTATAGCAATCAGCCCCAGCATTCT. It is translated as CASSLADRGPYSNQPQHS.

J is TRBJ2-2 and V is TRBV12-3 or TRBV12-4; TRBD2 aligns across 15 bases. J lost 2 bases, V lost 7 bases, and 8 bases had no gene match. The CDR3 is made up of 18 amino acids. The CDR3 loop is CASTGLAGGNINTGELFF. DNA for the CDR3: TGTGCCAGCACCGGACTAGCGGGAGGGAATATCAACACCGGGGAGCTGTTTTTT.

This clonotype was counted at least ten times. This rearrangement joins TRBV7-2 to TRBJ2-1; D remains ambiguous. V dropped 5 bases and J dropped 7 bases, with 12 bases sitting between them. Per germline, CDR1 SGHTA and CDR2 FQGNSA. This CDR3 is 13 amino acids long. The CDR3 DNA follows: TGTGCCAGCAGCCCCATGGGCCTTAATGAGCAGTTCTTC. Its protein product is CASSPMGLNEQFF. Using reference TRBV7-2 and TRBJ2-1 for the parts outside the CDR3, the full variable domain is GAGVSQSPSNKVTEKGKDVELRCDPISGHTALYWYRQSLGQGLEFLIYFQGNSAPDKSGLPSDRFSAERTGGSVSTLTIQRTQQEDSAVYLCASSPMGLNEQFFGPGTRLTVL.

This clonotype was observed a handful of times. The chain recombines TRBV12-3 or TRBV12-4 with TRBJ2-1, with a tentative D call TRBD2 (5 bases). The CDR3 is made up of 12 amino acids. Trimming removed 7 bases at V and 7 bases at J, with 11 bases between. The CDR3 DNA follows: TGTGCCAGCACTGGACTCCGGAATGAGCAGTTCTTC. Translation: CASTGLRNEQFF.

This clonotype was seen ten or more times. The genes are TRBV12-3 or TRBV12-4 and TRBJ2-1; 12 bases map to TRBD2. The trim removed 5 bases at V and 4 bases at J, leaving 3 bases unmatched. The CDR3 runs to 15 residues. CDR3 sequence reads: CASSAGTSGYNEQFF. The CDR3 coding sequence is TGTGCCAGCAGTGCCGGGACTAGCGGGTACAATGAGCAGTTCTTC.

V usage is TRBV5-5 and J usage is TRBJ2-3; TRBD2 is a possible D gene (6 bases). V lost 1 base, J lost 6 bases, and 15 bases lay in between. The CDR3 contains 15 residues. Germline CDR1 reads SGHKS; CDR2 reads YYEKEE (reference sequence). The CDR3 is CASSLTSREVDTQYF. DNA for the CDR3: TGTGCCAGCAGCTTGACGAGTAGGGAGGTGGATACGCAGTATTTT.